This T cell receptor beta chain was retrieved from a study of radiotherapy plus CTLA-4 blockade in lung cancer. For the study at large: An objective response was seen in 15% to 20% of patients, and disease control in about 31%.

TCRdb keeps only in-frame clones here, not all; method: immunoSEQ multiplex PCR. The table lists about 110,000 clones, about 85% of them singletons. Trimming pared 4 bases from V and 3 bases from J, leaving 13 bases between. From germline, CDR1 is SQVTM and CDR2 ANQGSEA. There are 14 residues in the CDR3. Treatment of patients with chemo-refractory metastatic non-small-cell lung cancer consisted of focal radiation plus CTLA-4 blockade with ipilimumab. The chain recombines TRBV29-1 with TRBJ2-1, with D perhaps matching TRBD1 or TRBD2 (5 bases each). The specimen was peripheral blood, collected from a patient treated with radiotherapy plus ipilimumab. This sequence originates from a human donor with non-small cell lung cancer that progressed on radiotherapy plus ipilimumab. Some clones in this sample may be carry-over from other donors' samples. The CDR3 DNA reads as TGCAGCGTTGGATCTGGGGACGTCTACAATGAGCAGTTCTTC. Translation: CSVGSGDVYNEQFF.